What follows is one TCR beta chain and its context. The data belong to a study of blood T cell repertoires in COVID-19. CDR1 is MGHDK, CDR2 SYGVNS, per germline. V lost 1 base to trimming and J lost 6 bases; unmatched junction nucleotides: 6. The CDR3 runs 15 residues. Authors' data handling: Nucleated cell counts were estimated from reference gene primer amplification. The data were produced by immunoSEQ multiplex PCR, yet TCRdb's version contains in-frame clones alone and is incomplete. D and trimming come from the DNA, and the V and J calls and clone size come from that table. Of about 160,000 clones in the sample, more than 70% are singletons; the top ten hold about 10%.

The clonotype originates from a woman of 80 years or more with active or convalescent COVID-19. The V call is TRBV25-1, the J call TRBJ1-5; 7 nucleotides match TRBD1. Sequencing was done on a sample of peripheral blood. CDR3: CASSEFGTGAQPQHF. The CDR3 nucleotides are TGTGCCAGCAGTGAATTCGGAACAGGGGCTCAGCCCCAGCATTTT.